These T cell receptor beta chains were read from a single sample in a study of human T cells and chemical hapten exposure. Each CDR3 protein gets one entry after TCRdb re-called the RACE reads with MiXCR. The table lists a few hundred thousand distinct CDR3 sequences, roughly 4.8% of them singletons. The sequencing used whole blood, collected in connection with sensitization to the hapten diphenylcyclopropenone (DPC). Receptor source: a woman in her fifties or sixties with alopecia areata. Some clones in this sample may be carry-over from other donors' samples. The CDR3 runs from the conserved cysteine through the conserved F or W. A D gene is named only where the DNA matches it firmly. Clone size, where shown, is once, few, many, or a class for clones that have expanded.

j_call,v_call,clone_size,d_call,cdr3_nt,cdr3_aa
TRBJ2-3,TRBV7-9,many,TRBD1,TGTGCCAGCTTACGGACAGGGGGGGAGACAGATACGCAGTATTTT,CASLRTGGETDTQYF
TRBJ2-2,TRBV30,few,.,TGTGCCTGGAGCACTCACAGGGTGCCCGGGGAGCTGTTTTTT,CAWSTHRVPGELFF
TRBJ2-3,TRBV20-1,few,.,TGCAGTGCTAGGGCGTCTAGCGACGGGGCGCAGTATTTT,CSARASSDGAQYF
TRBJ1-2,TRBV3-1,many,TRBD1,TGTGCCAGCAGCCAAGGACAGGGAGGGGATGGCTACACCTTC,CASSQGQGGDGYTF
TRBJ2-1,TRBV29-1,many,TRBD1,TGCAGCGTCTGGACAGGGGATGACAATGAGCAGTTCTTC,CSVWTGDDNEQFF
TRBJ1-1,TRBV9,many,.,TGTGCCAGCAGCTCTACCGCAGGGTTGAACACTGAAGCTTTCTTT,CASSSTAGLNTEAFF
TRBJ1-2,TRBV7-2,many,.,TGTGCCAGTAGTGGTCAGGATTTCTATGGCTACACCTTC,CASSGQDFYGYTF
TRBJ1-6,TRBV28,once,TRBD1,TGTGCCATCAGTCCCGGGACAGGGGGCACCTATAATTCACCCCTCCACTTT,CAISPGTGGTYNSPLHF
TRBJ2-7,TRBV27,many,TRBD1,TGTGCCAGCAGTCAGAGGGACAGCGCTTACGAGCAGTACTTC,CASSQRDSAYEQYF
TRBJ2-3,TRBV13,few,TRBD1,TGTGCCAGCAGCTTAGGTGAGGGGGCAAGAGATACGCAGTATTTT,CASSLGEGARDTQYF
TRBJ2-2,TRBV4-2,.,.,TGTGCCAGCAGCCAAGACACTCTCAGGACCGGGGAGCTGTTTTTT,CASSQDTLRTGELFF
TRBJ1-3,TRBV6-1,few,.,TGTGCCAGCAGTGCCGACAGCTTTACTGGAAACACCATATATTTT,CASSADSFTGNTIYF
TRBJ2-6,TRBV2,many,.,TGTGCCAGCAGGGCGAGCGCAGGGTCTGGGGCCAACGTCCTGACTTTC,CASRASAGSGANVLTF
TRBJ2-3,TRBV20-1,many,.,TGCAGTGCTAGACCAGGGGCTGCAGATACGCAGTATTTT,CSARPGAADTQYF
TRBJ1-5,TRBV6-1,few,.,TGTGCCAGCAGTGGGGTGGGTGTAGGCAATCAGCCCCAGCATTTT,CASSGVGVGNQPQHF
TRBJ2-3,TRBV5-5,many,TRBD1,TGTGCCAGCAGCTTCTCCGACAGGGATTCGGACACAGATACGCAGTATTTT,CASSFSDRDSDTDTQYF
TRBJ1-4,TRBV7-2,many,TRBD1,TGTGCCAGCAGCTCGGGACAGACTTCAACTAATGAAAAACTGTTTTTT,CASSSGQTSTNEKLFF
TRBJ2-1,TRBV7-8,many,.,TGTGCCAGCAGCTTAGCGTTATCGGCCCGTTCCTACAATGAGCAGTTCTTC,CASSLALSARSYNEQFF
TRBJ1-5,TRBV27,.,.,TGTGCCAGCAAACAGGCGCGGACGATCAATCAGCCCCAGCATTTT,CASKQARTINQPQHF
TRBJ1-1,TRBV29-1,many,.,TGCAGCGTACTGACGGCTAACACTGAAGCTTTCTTT,CSVLTANTEAFF
TRBJ1-2,TRBV25-1,many,TRBD1,TGTGCCAGCGCAGGGGGCAACTATGGCTACACCTTC,CASAGGNYGYTF
TRBJ2-7,TRBV12-3/TRBV12-4,many,TRBD2,TGTGCCAGCAGGGCTAGCGGGGACTACGAGCAGTACTTC,CASRASGDYEQYF
TRBJ1-2,TRBV29-1,many,.,TGCAGCGTAGTAACCCACATGGATGGCTACACCTTC,CSVVTHMDGYTF
TRBJ1-2,TRBV11-2,many,.,TGTGCCAGCAGCTTTGGGGAGGACATCTATGGCTACACCTTC,CASSFGEDIYGYTF
TRBJ1-1,TRBV7-9,many,TRBD1,TGTGCCAGCAGCCCCCGGGACAGGACCCCGGGCACTGAAGCTTTCTTT,CASSPRDRTPGTEAFF
TRBJ1-6,TRBV7-2,.,.,TGTGCCAGCAGCTTAGGAAGGATTGGCTCACCCCTCCACTTT,CASSLGRIGSPLHF
TRBJ2-1,TRBV23-1,many,.,TGCGCCAGCAGTTCTCCGGAGGGCCGGGACAATGAGCAGTTCTTC,CASSSPEGRDNEQFF
TRBJ2-1,TRBV6-5,many,.,TGTGCCAGCAGTTACTCAGGGAATGAGCAGTTCTTC,CASSYSGNEQFF
TRBJ1-1,TRBV5-1,.,.,TGCGCCAGCAGCCCGGACTACACTGAAGCTTTCTTT,CASSPDYTEAFF
TRBJ1-3,TRBV6-5,many,.,TGTGCCAGCAGATCCTCCTGGGGGTCTGGAAACACCATATATTTT,CASRSSWGSGNTIYF
TRBJ1-4,TRBV3-1,.,TRBD1,TGTGCCAGCAGCCTTGGACAGGGCGCCCAGGAAAAACTGTTTTTT,CASSLGQGAQEKLFF